What follows are 21 T cell receptor beta chains derived from one specimen sequenced in a study of CD8+ T cells in alopecia areata (dated by TCRdb to 2016 to 2019). Preparation of the library involved the immunoSEQ multiplex PCR assay. For TCR sequencing, RNA was extracted from every sample and reverse transcribed into cDNA to serve as template. TCRdb stores this immuneACCESS table with in-frame sequences only. Part of the clones is absent; in the studies checked, under half of the shortfall reflects unresolved V genes, and no reason is known for the rest. For this sample the table gives 90,000 to 150,000 clones, of which about two fifths were detected only once. Jointly, the top ten make up roughly 3.2% of the sample. The sequenced sample was CD4+ T cells sorted from blood. Receptors originate from a human donor with alopecia areata.

The V gene is TRBV2, the J gene TRBJ2-2, with D hard to call. CDR3 length: 13 residues. CDR1 is SNHLY, CDR2 FYNNEI, per germline. V dropped 8 bases and J dropped 9 bases, with 16 bases sitting between them. CDR3 protein: CASGRQVWRELFF. The CDR3 DNA follows: TGTGCCAGCGGCCGGCAGGTCTGGAGGGAGCTGTTTTTT.

This clone showed up just a few times. The CDR3: CASSQVWQSPSNQPQHF. The CDR3 nucleotides are TGTGCCAGCAGCCAAGTTTGGCAGTCCCCTAGCAATCAGCCCCAGCATTTT. This chain uses TRBV14 with TRBJ1-5; unclear D gene. Germline V lookup: CDR1 SGHDN, CDR2 FVKESK. This CDR3 contains 17 residues. The V and J ends lost 1 base and 0 bases respectively, with 13 bases between them.

The J gene is TRBJ2-3, the V gene TRBV4-3; 10 bases match TRBD2. V gave up 0 bases and J gave up 2 bases; unmatched junction bases: 5. CDR3 length: 17 amino acids. Germline V lookup: CDR1 LGHNA, CDR2 YSLEER. CDR3: CASSQEASGGLTDTQYF. The DNA for the CDR3 is TGCGCCAGCAGCCAAGAGGCTAGCGGGGGCCTCACAGATACGCAGTATTTT.

This clone has more than one count but fewer than ten. This chain links TRBV7-2 with TRBJ2-5, with a possible D match to TRBD1 (5 bases). Germline CDR1 is SGHTA and CDR2 is FQGNSA. The CDR3 is 15 amino acids. V gave up 6 bases and J gave up 0 bases, with 14 bases separating them. The CDR3 sequence is CASRRGRRDQETQYF. For the CDR3, the DNA is TGTGCCAGCAGAAGGGGCAGGCGCGACCAAGAGACCCAGTACTTC.

This clone was counted a few times. The chain couples TRBV7-2 to TRBJ2-7, with TRBD2 matching over 7 bases. This CDR3 spans 16 amino acids. V lost 3 bases and J lost 0; bases outside the gene matches: 8. Germline assignment: CDR1 SGHTA and CDR2 FQGNSA. CDR3 loop: CASSFHRRTSSYEQYF. CDR3 in DNA: TGTGCCAGCAGCTTCCACCGGAGGACTAGCTCCTACGAGCAGTACTTC.

The rearrangement uses TRBV29-1 and TRBJ2-1; D may be TRBD1 (7 bases). Germline CDR1 and CDR2: SQVTM and ANQGSEA. The CDR3 sequence is 13 residues long. Trimming removed 7 bases at V and 9 bases at J, with 19 bases between. CDR3 loop: CSARQEGAGEQFF. The CDR3 bases are TGCAGCGCCCGGCAGGAGGGGGCCGGTGAGCAGTTCTTC.

V gene TRBV2 combines with J gene TRBJ2-3, with TRBD1 as a possible D gene (6 bases). The CDR3 is made up of 15 amino acids. Trimming cost V 11 bases and J 2 bases, with 20 bases left between them. Looked up from germline, CDR1 is SNHLY and CDR2 is FYNNEI. This CDR3 reads CASQGLHGPTDTQYF. CDR3 DNA sequence: TGTGCCTCCCAGGGGCTACACGGGCCCACAGATACGCAGTATTTT.

The genes are TRBV7-2 and TRBJ1-2; D call uncertain. Germline V gene lookup returns CDR1 SGHTA and CDR2 FQGNSA. This CDR3 has 14 amino acids. V lost 1 base, J lost 2 bases, and 8 bases lay in between. The DNA of the CDR3 is TGTGCCAGCAGCTTAGTCCGCGGCAACTATGGCTACACCTTC. It specifies CASSLVRGNYGYTF.

This rearrangement joins TRBV4-2 to TRBJ2-6, with unresolved D. Germline CDR1 reads LGHNA; CDR2 reads YNFKEQ. V shed 7 bases and J shed 0 bases, with 10 bases lying between them. This CDR3 is built from 15 residues. Here the CDR3 reads CASTNDFSGANVLTF. CDR3 DNA: TGTGCCAGCACAAACGACTTCTCTGGGGCCAACGTCCTGACTTTC.

The chain carries TRBV2 and TRBJ1-2; 10 bases align to TRBD1. The CDR3 contains 15 residues. Germline V gene data show CDR1 as SNHLY and CDR2 as FYNNEI. With 1 base clipped from V and 5 bases from J, the junction kept 4 bases outside the gene matches. The CDR3 DNA sequence: TGTGCCAGCAGTGAAGAGACAGGGGGCGTATATGGCTACACCTTC. Amino acid sequence: CASSEETGGVYGYTF.

The V gene is TRBV9, the J gene TRBJ2-1, with unresolved D. Germline CDR1 SGDLS, CDR2 YYNGEE. Trimming shortened V by 0 bases and J by 0 bases, and 10 bases separated the two germline ends. The CDR3 has 16 residues. CDR3 sequence reads: CASSVGDPASYNEQFF. For the CDR3, the DNA is TGTGCCAGCAGCGTAGGTGATCCAGCCTCCTACAATGAGCAGTTCTTC.

The table lists this clone with a few counts. The chain combines TRBV7-2 with TRBJ2-2; TRBD2 is a possible D gene (6 bases). Germline CDR1 SGHTA, CDR2 FQGNSA. The germline V and J ends were trimmed by 4 bases and 7 bases, with 13 bases remaining between them. This CDR3 has 14 residues. The CDR3 coding sequence is TGTGCCAGCAGCTCGACTAGTCTTGTCGGGGAGCTGTTTTTT. Its protein product is CASSSTSLVGELFF.

The V gene is TRBV29-1, the J gene TRBJ1-2; D not resolved. The ends were cut back, 4 bases at V and 4 bases at J, with 16 bases in the middle. Germline CDR1 reads SQVTM; CDR2 reads ANQGSEA. This CDR3 comprises 14 residues. CDR3 DNA sequence: TGCAGCGTTGTACGTCAGCCATTGGGCTATGGCTACACCTTC. This translates into CSVVRQPLGYGYTF.

This clone was observed a single time. The chain is built from TRBV2 and TRBJ2-1; D not certain. Germline lookup yields CDR1 SNHLY and CDR2 FYNNEI. The CDR3 extends over 13 amino acids. The V and J ends lost 2 bases and 16 bases respectively, with 18 bases between them. This chain's CDR3 is CASSENGPTPIFF. The DNA for the CDR3 is TGTGCCAGCAGTGAAAATGGACCCACGCCCATATTCTTC.

The genes are TRBV6-5 and TRBJ2-7; a weak D match, TRBD1 (5 bases). CDR1 and CDR2 from the germline V gene are MNHEY and SVGAGI. Trimming left V 6 bases short and J 1 base short, with 16 bases between. This CDR3 has 15 residues. CDR3 sequence (DNA): TGTGCCAGCAGCTCCAAAGGCAGGGTGTCCTACGAGCAGTACTTC. Encoded protein: CASSSKGRVSYEQYF.

As concerns this clone: Different DNA sequences within this sample yield the same CDR3. The rearrangement uses TRBV2 and TRBJ2-5; D remains ambiguous. The CDR3 totals 10 residues. Germline CDR1 reads SNHLY; CDR2 reads FYNNEI. Trimming took off 6 bases at V and 4 bases at J, with 3 bases between the two ends. CDR3 in amino acids: CASRRETQYF. The DNA for the CDR3 is TGTGCCAGCAGGAGAGAGACCCAGTACTTC. The full variable domain, in which reference TRBV2 and TRBJ2-5 provide the parts outside the CDR3, is EPEVTQTPSHQVTQMGQEVILRCVPISNHLYFYWYRQILGQKVEFLVSFYNNEISEKSEIFDDQFSVERPDGSNFTLKIRSTKLEDSAMYFCASRRETQYFGPGTRLLVL.

This clone was detected only a few times. The gene calls are TRBV5-6 and TRBJ1-5; D is unclear. CDR3 length equals 14 residues. Trimming pared 6 bases from V and 3 bases from J, leaving 13 bases between. Germline lookup yields CDR1 SGHDT and CDR2 YYEEEE. The CDR3 sequence is CASTRRGPNQPQHF. In nucleotides, the CDR3 is TGTGCCAGCACCAGGCGGGGTCCCAATCAGCCCCAGCATTTT. Filled out from reference TRBV5-6 and TRBJ1-5, the complete variable domain reads DAGVTQSPTHLIKTRGQQVTLRCSPKSGHDTVSWYQQALGQGPQFIFQYYEEEERQRGNFPDRFSGHQFPNYSSELNVNALLLGDSALYLCASTRRGPNQPQHFGDGTRLSIL.

The chain combines TRBV6-5 with TRBJ2-5; D not resolved. The CDR3 is 11 amino acids. Germline loops: CDR1 MNHEY, CDR2 SVGAGI. The V and J ends lost 6 bases and 5 bases respectively, with 7 bases between them. CDR3 amino acids: CASSARETQYF. The CDR3 DNA follows: TGTGCCAGCAGCGCCCGGGAGACCCAGTACTTC.

The chain combines TRBV6-5 with TRBJ2-7, with 7 bases fitting TRBD2. CDR1 MNHEY and CDR2 SVGAGI come from the germline V gene. This CDR3 contains 16 residues. V shed 0 bases and J 0 bases; nucleotides not matched to a gene: 5. In nucleotides, the CDR3 is TGTGCCAGCAGTTACTCGGGGGGGACTTACTCCTACGAGCAGTACTTC. Protein sequence: CASSYSGGTYSYEQYF.

The rearrangement uses TRBV5-1 and TRBJ2-3, with 10 bases identical to TRBD2. The CDR3 sequence is 17 residues long. V lost 0 bases and J lost 0; bases outside the gene matches: 4. Per the germline V gene, CDR1 is SGHRS and CDR2 is YFSETQ. The CDR3 DNA sequence: TGCGCCAGCAGCTTGGGGGGACTAGCGCCGAGCACAGATACGCAGTATTTT. Translated, it gives CASSLGGLAPSTDTQYF.

V gene TRBV2 combines with J gene TRBJ1-5; no clear D gene. CDR3 length equals 14 residues. Deletions cut 3 bases from V and 1 base from J, with 7 bases between. The germline V gene has CDR1 SNHLY and CDR2 FYNNEI. The CDR3 nucleotides read TGTGCCAGCAGTGACTGGCGGAGCAATCAGCCCCAGCATTTT. It is translated as CASSDWRSNQPQHF.